These 13 T cell receptor beta chains were sequenced from one sample in a study of blood T cell repertoires in COVID-19. The repertoire was sequenced with immunoSEQ multiplex PCR; TCRdb's copy has only in-frame clones and lacks some. The table lists around 700,000 clones, 80% to 90% of them singletons. What was sequenced was peripheral blood. The receptor source for this set is a woman aged 18-30 years with acute or convalescent COVID-19.

V gene TRBV7-8 combines with J gene TRBJ1-5, with 7 bases that match TRBD1. J was trimmed by 4 bases and V by 1 base; bases with no gene match: 7. The CDR3 runs to 16 residues. Per germline, CDR1 SGHVS and CDR2 FQNEAQ. The chain's CDR3 is CASSLGAGGRNQPQHF. CDR3 DNA sequence: TGTGCCAGCAGCTTAGGTGCAGGGGGTCGGAATCAGCCCCAGCATTTT.

The chain uses TRBV11-2 and TRBJ2-7; 7 bases line up with TRBD1. Germline lookup yields CDR1 SGHAT and CDR2 FQNNGV. V was clipped by 4 bases and J by 3 bases; unmatched bases: 6. The CDR3 contains 14 residues. The DNA for the CDR3 is TGTGCCAGCAGCTATGGGACAGCCTTCTACGAGCAGTACTTC. This gives the protein CASSYGTAFYEQYF.

The chain combines TRBV14 with TRBJ1-2; D perhaps matches TRBD1 (5 bases). Per germline, CDR1 SGHDN and CDR2 FVKESK. Trimming stripped 0 bases from V and 5 bases from J, with 7 bases between. This CDR3 has 13 amino acids. The CDR3 nucleotides read TGTGCCAGCAGCCAAGAGGAGGGGTATGGCTACACCTTC. This codes for CASSQEEGYGYTF.

The V call is TRBV5-1, the J call TRBJ2-7; 7 nucleotides agree with TRBD1. This CDR3 contains 14 residues. In germline, CDR1 is SGHRS, CDR2 YFSETQ. Trimming took 1 base from V and 2 from J; bases not matched to a gene: 3. This chain's CDR3 is CASSLTGVTYEQYF. CDR3 DNA sequence: TGCGCCAGCAGCTTGACAGGGGTAACCTACGAGCAGTACTTC.

This chain uses TRBV5-6 with TRBJ1-1, with 7 bases lining up with TRBD1. CDR1 and CDR2 from the germline V gene are SGHDT and YYEEEE. The V and J ends lost 3 bases and 4 bases, in that order; junction bases with no gene match: 9. This CDR3 is built from 15 residues. DNA for the CDR3: TGTGCCAGCAGCTCCACCCACAGGGGAGGCACTGAAGCTTTCTTT. Protein: CASSSTHRGGTEAFF.

The chain recombines TRBV4-3 with TRBJ1-3; TRBD1 is a possible D gene (5 bases). Germline V CDR1 and CDR2: LGHNA, YSLEER. With 1 base removed from V and 5 bases from J, the gap between germline ends came to 9 bases. CDR3 length: 14 amino acids. CDR3 sequence: CASSQGGGRNTIYF. The CDR3 coding sequence is TGCGCCAGCAGCCAAGGGGGCGGACGAAACACCATATATTTT.

This chain connects TRBV28 to TRBJ1-4; TRBD1 agrees at 7 bases. Germline V gene lookup returns CDR1 MDHEN and CDR2 SYDVKM. There are 17 residues in the CDR3. V dropped 2 bases and J dropped 8; count of bases not matched to a gene: 14. In DNA form, the CDR3 reads TGTGCCAGCAGTTTAAGGGGACAGCTCGGACGAGGGGAAAAACTGTTTTTT. Residues: CASSLRGQLGRGEKLFF. Variable domain in full (rest from reference TRBV28 and TRBJ1-4): DVKVTQSSRYLVKRTGEKVFLECVQDMDHENMFWYRQDPGLGLRLIYFSYDVKMKEKGDIPEGYSVSREKKERFSLILESASTNQTSMYLCASSLRGQLGRGEKLFFGSGTQLSVL.

This sequence joins TRBV6-5 and TRBJ2-5, with D maybe TRBD1 (6 bases). Germline loops: CDR1 MNHEY, CDR2 SVGAGI. Trimming left V 3 bases short and J 2 bases short, with 7 bases between. The CDR3 spans 13 residues. This chain's CDR3 is CASSYDRQETQYF. The CDR3 DNA reads as TGTGCCAGCAGTTATGACAGGCAAGAGACCCAGTACTTC.

This chain uses TRBV7-9 with TRBJ1-1; weak D call: TRBD1 (5 bases). The CDR3 is made up of 18 amino acids. Germline assignment: CDR1 SEHNR and CDR2 FQNEAQ (reference sequence). V was trimmed by 3 bases and J by 4 bases, leaving 24 bases between them. CDR3 residues: CASSFPRPSQGGITEAFF. The CDR3 nucleotides are TGTGCCAGCAGCTTCCCTAGACCCAGCCAGGGCGGAATCACTGAAGCTTTCTTT. Full variable domain (rest looked up from reference TRBV7-9 and TRBJ1-1): DTGVSQNPRHKITKRGQNVTFRCDPISEHNRLYWYRQTLGQGPEFLTYFQNEAQLEKSRLLSDRFSAERPKGSFSTLEIQRTEQGDSAMYLCASSFPRPSQGGITEAFFGQGTRLTVV.

The chain has TRBV19 and TRBJ1-1, with D possibly being TRBD1 (6 bases). There are 15 residues in the CDR3. CDR1 is LNHDA, CDR2 SQIVND, per germline (reference sequence). Trimming took off 5 bases at V and 0 bases at J, with 13 bases between the two ends. CDR3 loop: CASSGKQGLNTEAFF. The DNA of the CDR3 is TGTGCCAGTAGTGGGAAACAGGGCTTGAACACTGAAGCTTTCTTT.

The J gene is TRBJ1-1, the V gene TRBV6-1; 7 nucleotides match TRBD1. The CDR3 spans 16 residues. The junction had 8 bases not matched to a gene; V was cut back by 4 bases and J by 0 bases. Per the germline V gene, CDR1 is MNHNS and CDR2 is SASEGT. The CDR3 coding sequence is TGTGCCAGCAGTGCGCACAGGGGTGGCGTGAACACTGAAGCTTTCTTT. Protein: CASSAHRGGVNTEAFF.

The chain carries TRBV5-1 and TRBJ1-4; possibly TRBD1 for D (6 bases). This CDR3 region has 15 residues. Germline CDR1 and CDR2: SGHRS and YFSETQ. V lost 0 bases and J 8 bases, leaving 14 bases between the germline ends. CDR3 sequence (DNA): TGCGCCAGCAGCTTGGTAGACAGAACAGGGGAAAAACTGTTTTTT. It yields the protein CASSLVDRTGEKLFF.

This chain links TRBV18 with TRBJ1-1; no reliable D call. V was pared by 1 base and J by 1 base, with 10 bases between. This CDR3 spans 15 amino acids. Germline V CDR1 and CDR2: KGHSH, LQKENI. The CDR3 DNA sequence: TGTGCCAGCTCACCACTTCCGTTATCGAACACTGAAGCTTTCTTT. Its protein product is CASSPLPLSNTEAFF. The full variable domain, with the rest looked up from reference TRBV18 and TRBJ1-1, is NAGVMQNPRHLVRRRGQEARLRCSPMKGHSHVYWYRQLPEEGLKFMVYLQKENIIDESGMPKERFSAEFPKEGPSILRIQQVVRGDSAAYFCASSPLPLSNTEAFFGQGTRLTVV.